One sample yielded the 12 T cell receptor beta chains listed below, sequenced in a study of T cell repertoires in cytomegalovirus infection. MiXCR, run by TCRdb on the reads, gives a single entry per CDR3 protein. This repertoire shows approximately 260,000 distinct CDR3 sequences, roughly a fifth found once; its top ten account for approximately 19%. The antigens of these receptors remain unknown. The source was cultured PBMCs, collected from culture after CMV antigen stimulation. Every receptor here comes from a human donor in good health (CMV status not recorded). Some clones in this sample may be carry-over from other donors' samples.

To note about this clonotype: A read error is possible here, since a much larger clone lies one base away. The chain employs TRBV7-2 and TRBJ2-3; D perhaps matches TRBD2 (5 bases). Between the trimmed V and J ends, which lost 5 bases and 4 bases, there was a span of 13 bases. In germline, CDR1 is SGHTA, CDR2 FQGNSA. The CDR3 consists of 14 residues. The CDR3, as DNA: TGTGCCAGCAGCGCATGGGAGCCGCCAGATACGCAGTATTTT. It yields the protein CASSAWEPPDTQYF.

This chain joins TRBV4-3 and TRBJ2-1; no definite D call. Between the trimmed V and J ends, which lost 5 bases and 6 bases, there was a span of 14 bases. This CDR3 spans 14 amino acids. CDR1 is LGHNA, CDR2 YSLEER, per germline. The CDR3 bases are TGCGCCAGCAGCAAAAAATGGGATTCCAATGAGCAGTTCTTC. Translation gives CASSKKWDSNEQFF.

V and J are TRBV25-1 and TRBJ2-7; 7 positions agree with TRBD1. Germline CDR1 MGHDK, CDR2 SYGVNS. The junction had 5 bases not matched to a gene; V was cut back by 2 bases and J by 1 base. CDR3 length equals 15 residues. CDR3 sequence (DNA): TGTGCCAGCAGTGAACCTGGGGACAGTTCCTACGAGCAGTACTTC. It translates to CASSEPGDSSYEQYF.

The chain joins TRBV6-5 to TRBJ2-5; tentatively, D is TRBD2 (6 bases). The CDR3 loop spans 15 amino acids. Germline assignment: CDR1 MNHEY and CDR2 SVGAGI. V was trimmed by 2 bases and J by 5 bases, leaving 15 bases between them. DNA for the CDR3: TGTGCCAGCAGTTACGGGATAGCGGTGGGGGAGACCCAGTACTTC. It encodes CASSYGIAVGETQYF.

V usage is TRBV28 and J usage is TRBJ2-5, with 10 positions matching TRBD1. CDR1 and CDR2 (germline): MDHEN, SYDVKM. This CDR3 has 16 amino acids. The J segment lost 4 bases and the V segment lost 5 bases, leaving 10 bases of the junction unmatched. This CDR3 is CASSPPSTGGIETQYF. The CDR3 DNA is TGTGCCAGCAGTCCACCCTCGACAGGGGGCATAGAGACCCAGTACTTC.

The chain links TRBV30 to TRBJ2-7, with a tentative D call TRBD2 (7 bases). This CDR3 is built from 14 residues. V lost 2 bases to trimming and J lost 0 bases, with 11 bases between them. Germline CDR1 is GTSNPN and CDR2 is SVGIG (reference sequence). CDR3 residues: CAWSRGGSSYEQYV. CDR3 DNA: TGTGCCTGGAGTAGGGGGGGAAGCTCCTACGAGCAGTACGTC.

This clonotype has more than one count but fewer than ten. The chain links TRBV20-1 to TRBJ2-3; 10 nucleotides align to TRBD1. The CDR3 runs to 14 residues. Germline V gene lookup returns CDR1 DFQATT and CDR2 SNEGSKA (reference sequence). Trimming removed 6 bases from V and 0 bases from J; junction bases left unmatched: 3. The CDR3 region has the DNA TGCAGTGCCACGGACAGGGGGAGCACAGATACGCAGTATTTT. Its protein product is CSATDRGSTDTQYF.

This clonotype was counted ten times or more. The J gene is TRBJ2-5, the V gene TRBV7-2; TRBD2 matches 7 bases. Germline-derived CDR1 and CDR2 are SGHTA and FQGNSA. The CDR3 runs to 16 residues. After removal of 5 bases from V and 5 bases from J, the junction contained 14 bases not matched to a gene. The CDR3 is CASSAQPGRKSETQYF. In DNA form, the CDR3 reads TGTGCCAGCAGCGCGCAACCCGGGAGGAAATCGGAGACCCAGTACTTC.

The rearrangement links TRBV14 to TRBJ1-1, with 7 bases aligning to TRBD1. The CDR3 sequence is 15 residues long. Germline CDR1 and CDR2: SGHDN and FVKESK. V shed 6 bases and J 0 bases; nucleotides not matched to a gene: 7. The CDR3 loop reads CASSRTGVMNTEAFF. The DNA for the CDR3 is TGTGCCAGCAGTCGGACAGGTGTTATGAACACTGAAGCTTTCTTT.

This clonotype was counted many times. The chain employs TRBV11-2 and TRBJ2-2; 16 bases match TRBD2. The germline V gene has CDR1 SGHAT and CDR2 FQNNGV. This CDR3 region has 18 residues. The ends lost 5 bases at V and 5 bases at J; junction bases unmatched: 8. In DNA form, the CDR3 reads TGTGCCAGCAGCCCGGGACTAGCGGGAGGGCCAGGGACCGGGGAGCTGTTTTTT. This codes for CASSPGLAGGPGTGELFF.

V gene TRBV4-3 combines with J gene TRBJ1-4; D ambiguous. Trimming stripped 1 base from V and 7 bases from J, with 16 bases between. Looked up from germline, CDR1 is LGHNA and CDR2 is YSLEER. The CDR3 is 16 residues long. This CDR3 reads CASSQGVEPEGEKLFF. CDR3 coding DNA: TGCGCCAGCAGCCAAGGTGTGGAACCGGAGGGTGAAAAACTGTTTTTT.

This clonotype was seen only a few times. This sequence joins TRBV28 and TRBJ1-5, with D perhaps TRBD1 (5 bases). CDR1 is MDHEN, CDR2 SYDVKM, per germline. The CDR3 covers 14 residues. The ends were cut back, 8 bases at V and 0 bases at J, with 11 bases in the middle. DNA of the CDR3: TGTGCCAGCCAGGAGGACATTAGCAATCAGCCCCAGCATTTT. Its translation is CASQEDISNQPQHF.